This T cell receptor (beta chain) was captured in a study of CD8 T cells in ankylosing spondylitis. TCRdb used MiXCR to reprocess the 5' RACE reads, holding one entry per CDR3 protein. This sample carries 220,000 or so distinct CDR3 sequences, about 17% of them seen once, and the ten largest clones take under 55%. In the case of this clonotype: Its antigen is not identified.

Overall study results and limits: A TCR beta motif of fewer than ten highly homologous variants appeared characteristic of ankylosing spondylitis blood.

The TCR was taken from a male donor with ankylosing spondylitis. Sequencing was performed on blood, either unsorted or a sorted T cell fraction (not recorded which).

The CDR3 DNA reads TGTGCCATCAGCCTGACAGGCCCCGAAGGGCAGTTCTTC. It codes for CAISLTGPEGQFF. This chain links TRBV10-3 with TRBJ2-1; D might be TRBD1 (6 bases). The germline V and J ends were trimmed by 6 bases and 12 bases, with 18 bases remaining between them. This CDR3 has 13 residues. Germline V gene lookup returns CDR1 ENHRY and CDR2 SYGVKD.